Shown below are 12 T cell receptor beta chains from a single sample sequenced in a study of shared clonotypes between healthy human individuals. TCRdb keeps only in-frame clones here, not all; method: immunoSEQ multiplex PCR. The profile shows 2 million to 2.5 million clones, over 85% of them singletons. Naive CD8 cells lacked CD45RO, underwent positive selection for CCR7 and left out terminally differentiated effector memory CD45RA+ cells. The sample taken for sequencing was naive CD8+ T cells sorted from blood. All receptors derive from a man aged 18-30 years in good health.

CDR3 bases: TGTGCCAGCAGCGGGGGCCCAACACACGAGCAGTACTTC. It specifies CASSGGPTHEQYF. The chain is built from TRBV5-6 and TRBJ2-7; TRBD1 is a possible D gene (6 bases). Germline CDR1 SGHDT, CDR2 YYEEEE. V was clipped by 4 bases and J by 5 bases, with 13 bases between them. CDR3 length: 13 amino acids.

The chain is built from TRBV10-1 and TRBJ2-3; D call uncertain. The CDR3 is made up of 15 amino acids. V was pared by 2 bases and J by 0 bases, with 9 bases between. In germline, CDR1 is WNHNN, CDR2 SYGVQD (reference sequence). The CDR3 DNA reads TGCGCCAGCAGTGAGGCCCCGAGAAGCACAGATACGCAGTATTTT. As protein: CASSEAPRSTDTQYF.

The chain has TRBV13 and TRBJ2-2; the match to TRBD2 covers 8 bases. V lost 3 bases to trimming and J lost 5 bases; unmatched junction nucleotides: 8. Germline-derived CDR1 and CDR2 are PRHDT and FYEKMQ (reference sequence). The CDR3 is 16 amino acids. The CDR3 sequence is CASSLEGAGDTGELFF. CDR3 bases: TGTGCCAGCAGCTTGGAGGGAGCGGGAGATACCGGGGAGCTGTTTTTT.

The chain uses TRBV15 and TRBJ2-3; D possibly corresponds to TRBD2 (6 bases). This CDR3 region has 13 residues. Trimming left V 2 bases short and J 5 bases short, with 8 bases between. The germline gives CDR1 LNHNV, CDR2 YYDKDF (reference sequence). The CDR3 protein is CATSRWGGDTQYF. As DNA, the CDR3 is TGTGCCACCAGCAGATGGGGAGGAGATACGCAGTATTTT.

This rearrangement joins TRBV6-5 to TRBJ1-2, with TRBD1 identical over 8 bases. With V trimmed by 2 bases and J by 4 bases, 9 bases remained unmatched. Germline-derived CDR1 and CDR2 are MNHEY and SVGAGI. This CDR3 region has 16 residues. The CDR3 DNA sequence: TGTGCCAGCAGTTACCCGGACAGGGCAGTCGGCTATGGCTACACCTTC. Its protein is CASSYPDRAVGYGYTF.

J is TRBJ2-7 and V is TRBV4-1; D gene uncertain. The CDR3 totals 14 residues. V shed 4 bases and J shed 4 bases, with 14 bases lying between them. Germline V gene sequence: CDR1 MGHRA, CDR2 YSYEKL. The CDR3 here is CASSLNLIDYEQYF. The DNA for the CDR3 is TGCGCCAGCAGCCTGAATCTAATAGATTACGAGCAGTACTTC.

The chain uses TRBV11-2 and TRBJ1-3; no reliable D call. V dropped 2 bases and J dropped 8 bases, with 13 bases sitting between them. CDR3 length: 14 residues. CDR1 SGHAT and CDR2 FQNNGV come from the germline V gene. The CDR3: CASSLIEGSYTIYF. The CDR3 bases are TGTGCCAGCAGCTTAATAGAGGGCTCATACACCATATATTTT.

The V and J genes are TRBV7-2 and TRBJ2-7, with D tentatively TRBD2 (6 bases). CDR3 length: 15 amino acids. V was cut by 1 base and J by 3 bases, with 13 bases left in between. CDR1 is SGHTA, CDR2 FQGNSA, per germline. The CDR3 sequence is CASSLVSGGVYEQYF. Here the CDR3 DNA reads TGTGCCAGCAGCTTAGTATCCGGAGGGGTCTACGAGCAGTACTTC.

The rearrangement joins TRBV5-6 to TRBJ2-2; D possibly uses TRBD1 or TRBD2 (5 bases each). CDR1 SGHDT and CDR2 YYEEEE come from the germline V gene. The CDR3 consists of 17 residues. The V end was cut by 4 bases, the J end by 0 bases, with 16 bases between. In DNA form, the CDR3 reads TGTGCCAGCAGCCCAGGGACGGAAACACCGAACACCGGGGAGCTGTTTTTT. It codes for CASSPGTETPNTGELFF.

J is TRBJ2-7 and V is TRBV27; TRBD2 is a possible D gene (5 bases). The CDR3 extends over 16 amino acids. CDR1 is MNHEY, CDR2 SMNVEV, per germline (reference sequence). V lost 0 bases to trimming and J lost 0 bases, with 12 bases between them. The CDR3 DNA follows: TGTGCCAGCAGTTTATCGATCGGGGAAAGCTCCTACGAGCAGTACTTC. It codes for CASSLSIGESSYEQYF.

Concerning this clone: Other DNA sequences from this sample encode an identical CDR3 as well. The chain combines TRBV6-6 with TRBJ2-2, with no clear D. The CDR3 spans 11 residues. The V end was cut by 7 bases, the J end by 0 bases, with 0 bases between. CDR1 MNHNY and CDR2 SVGAGI come from the germline V gene (reference sequence). CDR3: CASTNTGELFF. The DNA of the CDR3 is TGTGCCAGCACGAACACCGGGGAGCTGTTTTTT.

V and J are TRBV4-3 and TRBJ2-2, with TRBD2 identical over 10 bases. Trimming at V came to 6 bases and at J to 3 bases, leaving 7 bases not matched to a gene. The CDR3 has 16 residues. Per germline, CDR1 LGHNA and CDR2 YSLEER. CDR3 loop: CASRPGTSVYTGELFF. The CDR3 coding sequence is TGCGCCAGCAGACCCGGGACTAGCGTTTACACCGGGGAGCTGTTTTTT.